This is a list of T cell receptor beta chains from one sample in a study of blood T cell repertoires in COVID-19. TCRdb's copy holds only in-frame clones and misses some; the assay was immunoSEQ multiplex PCR. This sample yields about 300,000 clones, of which nearly 90% are seen a single time; about 6% belongs to the top ten. Source material: PBMCs or T cells enriched from blood (not recorded which). These receptors all stem from a woman in her 30s who had recovered from COVID-19. The conserved cysteine and the conserved F or W are not part of the CDR3 here. A D gene is named only where the DNA matches it firmly.

TRBV5-8	TRBD1	TRBJ2-1	ASSFGQGVNEQF
TRBV19	-	TRBJ2-2	ASSGTRNTGELF
TRBV14	-	TRBJ2-3	ASSQVGGVGDTQY
TRBV19	-	TRBJ1-1	ASSIDWQGMANTEAF
TRBV25-1	TRBD2	TRBJ2-2	ASSKIAGGPRGTGELF
TRBV6-2/TRBV6-3	TRBD1	TRBJ1-4	ASSYGTGAVGEKLF
TRBV29-1	-	TRBJ2-7	SVEAGRYEQY
TRBV4-1	TRBD1	TRBJ2-1	ASSQDTFTGGREQF
TRBV15	-	TRBJ1-2	ATSRDLTAYGYT
TRBV18	TRBD1	TRBJ1-2	ASSGGTERYGYT
TRBV6-5	-	TRBJ2-7	ASSYGQGRPYEQY
TRBV27	TRBD1	TRBJ2-7	ASRRDRDRGVEQY
TRBV29-1	-	TRBJ2-2	STQRGSSGELF
TRBV7-9	TRBD1	TRBJ1-5	ASSLVKRDRGMNQPQH
TRBV10-2	TRBD2	TRBJ2-3	ASESGGLRTQY
TRBV6-4	-	TRBJ1-1	ASSDPGTEAF
TRBV5-8	-	TRBJ1-5	ASSLARLRAVSQPQH
TRBV7-9	-	TRBJ1-2	ASSFWQGSSSNYGYT
TRBV5-1	-	TRBJ2-3	ASSLAVGQATDTQY
TRBV9	-	TRBJ2-7	ASSGGTSSSYEQY
TRBV3-1/TRBV3-2	-	TRBJ1-5	ASSQGGQPQH
TRBV5-1	-	TRBJ2-3	ASSLATVLSTDTQY
TRBV4-3	-	TRBJ1-1	ASSQEGRGFTEAF
TRBV28	TRBD2	TRBJ2-2	ASSPRLAGGRTGELF
TRBV5-1	-	TRBJ1-1	ASSLDRVNTEAF
TRBV3-1/TRBV3-2	TRBD2	TRBJ2-1	ASSQVRGEGSQF
TRBV7-9	TRBD1	TRBJ1-1	ASSSLTGKNTEAF
TRBV19	TRBD1	TRBJ1-5	ASSPSDNRGQPQH
TRBV4-2	-	TRBJ2-7	ASSADYEQY
TRBV5-1	-	TRBJ1-4	ASSLEREAPGEKLF
TRBV18	-	TRBJ1-1	ASSPQVNTEAF